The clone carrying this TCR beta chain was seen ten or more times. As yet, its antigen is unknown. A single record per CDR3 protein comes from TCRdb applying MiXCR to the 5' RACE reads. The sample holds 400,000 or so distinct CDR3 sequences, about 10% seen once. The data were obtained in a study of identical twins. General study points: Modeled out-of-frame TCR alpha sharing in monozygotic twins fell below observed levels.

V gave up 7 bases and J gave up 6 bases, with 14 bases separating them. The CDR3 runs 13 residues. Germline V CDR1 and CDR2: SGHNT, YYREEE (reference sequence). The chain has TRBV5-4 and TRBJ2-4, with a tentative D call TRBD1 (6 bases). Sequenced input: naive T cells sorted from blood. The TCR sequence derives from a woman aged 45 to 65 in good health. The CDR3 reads CASQQGKGNIQYF. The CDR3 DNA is TGTGCCAGCCAACAGGGAAAGGGAAACATTCAGTACTTC.